What follows are 16 T cell receptor beta chains derived from one specimen sequenced in a study of T-cell reconstitution after alpha-beta-depleted transplantation in children. Construction of the TCRbeta library involved unique molecular identifiers. MiXCR, run by TCRdb on the PCR reads, gives a single entry per CDR3 protein. This table holds roughly 500,000 distinct CDR3 sequences, 10% found once. The sequencing used PBMCs, collected before TCRalphabeta/CD19-depleted stem cell transplant. The receptor source for this set is a child under 10 years old with inherited bone marrow failure, due to receive a stem cell transplant.

This clonotype has just a few counts. This chain joins TRBV7-9 and TRBJ2-5, with D perhaps TRBD1 (5 bases). The CDR3 extends over 13 amino acids. Germline CDR1 and CDR2: SEHNR and FQNEAQ (reference sequence). Trimming cost V 5 bases and J 3 bases, with 10 bases left between them. The CDR3 nucleotides are TGTGCCAGCAGCGCTCCCAGGGAAGAGACCCAGTACTTC. Translated, it gives CASSAPREETQYF.

This chain connects TRBV7-8 to TRBJ2-5; no clear D. Germline CDR1 and CDR2: SGHVS and FQNEAQ. This CDR3 region has 12 residues. V was cut by 2 bases and J by 9 bases, with 10 bases left in between. As DNA, the CDR3 is TGTGCCAGCAGCTTATCCCTAGTATCCCAGTACTTC. It is translated as CASSLSLVSQYF.

The chain is built from TRBV28 and TRBJ2-1, with D perhaps TRBD1 or TRBD2 (5 bases each). The ends were cut back, 6 bases at V and 9 bases at J, with 21 bases in the middle. CDR1 and CDR2 (germline): MDHEN, SYDVKM. CDR3 size: 15 residues. This CDR3 is CASRRLGPTRGEQFF. The CDR3 DNA sequence: TGTGCCAGCAGACGTCTCGGCCCTACGAGGGGTGAGCAGTTCTTC.

This clonotype was counted ten times or more. The rearrangement uses TRBV7-2 and TRBJ2-4, with 8 nucleotides matching TRBD1. Losses at the gene ends were 5 bases for V and 1 base for J; bases not matched to a gene: 10. The germline gives CDR1 SGHTA, CDR2 FQGNSA. There are 17 residues in the CDR3. Here the CDR3 DNA reads TGTGCCAGCAGCGTCCGGACAGGGCGTATGGCCAAAAACATTCAGTACTTC. It specifies CASSVRTGRMAKNIQYF. The whole variable domain, remainder taken from reference TRBV7-2 and TRBJ2-4, is GAGVSQSPSNKVTEKGKDVELRCDPISGHTALYWYRQSLGQGLEFLIYFQGNSAPDKSGLPSDRFSAERTGGSVSTLTIQRTQQEDSAVYLCASSVRTGRMAKNIQYFGAGTRLSVL.

This clonotype was counted once. A much larger clone sits a single nucleotide away, making a read error possible. V and J are TRBV18 and TRBJ2-4; 13 positions match TRBD2. From germline, CDR1 is KGHSH and CDR2 LQKENI. CDR3 length: 19 amino acids. Trimming at V came to 3 bases and at J to 3 bases, leaving 11 bases not matched to a gene. CDR3 protein: CASSPLGLAGEASKNIQYF. As DNA, the CDR3 is TGTGCCAGCTCACCTCTAGGACTAGCGGGAGAAGCTAGCAAAAACATTCAGTACTTC.

This clonotype was counted at least ten times. V is TRBV24-1 and J is TRBJ2-3; no definite D call. Trimming shortened V by 3 bases and J by 1 base, and 7 bases separated the two germline ends. Germline values: CDR1 KGHDR, CDR2 SFDVKD. This CDR3 is built from 14 residues. CDR3 coding DNA: TGTGCCACCAGTGATAACAGCCGCACAGATACGCAGTATTTT. It codes for CATSDNSRTDTQYF.

V and J are TRBV7-9 and TRBJ2-7, with TRBD2 matching over 9 bases. This CDR3 is 14 amino acids long. Germline CDR1 and CDR2: SEHNR and FQNEAQ (reference sequence). V lost 1 base and J lost 3; bases outside the gene matches: 1. This CDR3 reads CASSLGTSVYEQYF. The CDR3 coding sequence is TGTGCCAGCAGCTTAGGGACTAGCGTCTACGAGCAGTACTTC.

This clonotype was seen ten or more times. The V gene is TRBV27, the J gene TRBJ2-1; a weak D match, TRBD2 (5 bases). The CDR3 consists of 14 residues. The germline gives CDR1 MNHEY, CDR2 SMNVEV (reference sequence). With 3 bases removed from V and 8 bases from J, the gap between germline ends came to 14 bases. As DNA, the CDR3 is TGTGCCAGCAGTTTTTTGGGAGCTGCCGATGAGCAGTTCTTC. Amino acid sequence: CASSFLGAADEQFF.

In its sample, this clonotype was seen a few times. The J gene is TRBJ2-2, the V gene TRBV12-3 or TRBV12-4; the D gene is possibly TRBD1 (6 bases). V was cut by 3 bases and J by 4 bases, with 9 bases left in between. This CDR3 has 14 residues. The CDR3 DNA follows: TGTGCCAGCAGTTTTGACAGGCGCACCGGGGAGCTGTTTTTT. Protein: CASSFDRRTGELFF.

This clonotype was counted many times. The chain employs TRBV2 and TRBJ2-7, with a tentative D call TRBD1 (6 bases). Germline V gene sequence: CDR1 SNHLY, CDR2 FYNNEI. Trimming took off 3 bases at V and 3 bases at J, with 12 bases between the two ends. This CDR3 comprises 14 residues. The CDR3 spells CASSDQGNGYEQYF. Here the CDR3 DNA reads TGTGCCAGCAGTGACCAGGGGAATGGCTACGAGCAGTACTTC.

This clonotype has ten or more counts. CDR3 residues: CASSTSRGRGYNEQFF. Here the CDR3 DNA reads TGTGCCAGCAGTACCAGCCGGGGGAGAGGCTACAATGAGCAGTTCTTC. The chain is built from TRBV12-3 or TRBV12-4 and TRBJ2-1; TRBD2 is a possible D gene (6 bases). CDR3 length equals 16 residues. V lost 5 bases to trimming and J lost 3 bases, with 17 bases between them.

This clonotype was observed a handful of times. The chain combines TRBV7-2 with TRBJ2-3, with 11 bases matching TRBD1. V was pared by 5 bases and J by 6 bases, with 4 bases of the junction left unmatched. Germline-derived CDR1 and CDR2 are SGHTA and FQGNSA. This CDR3 has 14 residues. The CDR3 reads CASSTGQGDDTQYF. CDR3 nucleotides: TGTGCCAGCAGCACGGGACAGGGGGATGATACGCAGTATTTT.

With regard to this clonotype: This may come from a read error, since a much larger clone is one base off. Here the CDR3 reads CSMCPGSHEQYF. CDR3 nucleotide sequence: TGCAGCATGTGCCCAGGGTCCCACGAGCAGTACTTC. The V gene is TRBV29-1, the J gene TRBJ2-7, with D perhaps matching TRBD1 (5 bases). The germline CDR1 and CDR2 sequences are SQVTM and ANQGSEA. Trimming removed 8 bases at V and 5 bases at J, with 16 bases between. The CDR3 spans 12 residues.

Remarks on this clonotype: This may come from a read error, since a much larger clone is one base off. The chain combines TRBV19 with TRBJ1-5, with D maybe TRBD1 (6 bases). CDR3 size: 19 residues. Germline V gives CDR1 LNHDA, CDR2 SQIVND (reference sequence). This CDR3 is CASSLGTPGWGNSNQPKHF. For the CDR3, the DNA is TGTGCCAGTAGTCTCGGGACACCAGGTTGGGGGAATAGCAATCAGCCCAAGCATTTT.

This clonotype was counted many times. V and J are TRBV6-5 and TRBJ1-1; D is unclear. CDR3 size: 13 residues. Trimming took 8 bases from V and 0 from J, leaving 10 bases between them. Germline V gene sequence: CDR1 MNHEY, CDR2 SVGAGI. The CDR3 sequence: CASGLSLNTEAFF. The CDR3 bases are TGTGCCAGCGGTCTCTCCCTGAACACTGAAGCTTTCTTT.

The sample holds many counts of this clonotype. This chain uses TRBV30 with TRBJ1-1; D perhaps matches TRBD1 (5 bases). Looked up from germline, CDR1 is GTSNPN and CDR2 is SVGIG (reference sequence). The CDR3 is made up of 11 amino acids. With 7 bases removed from V and 1 base from J, the gap between germline ends came to 7 bases. The CDR3 sequence: CAYGQNTEAFF. CDR3 coding DNA: TGTGCCTACGGACAGAACACTGAAGCTTTCTTT.